These 13 T cell receptor beta chains share one sample of origin, sequenced in a study of OX40 agonist ivuxolimab in advanced cancers. The method was the immunoSEQ multiplex PCR assay. TCRdb took over this immuneACCESS table, retaining in-frame rearrangements with V and J assigned. Such tables are incomplete; in checked studies, under half of the missing clones stem from an unresolved V gene, and the remainder is unexplained. The sample table lists 75,000 to 100,000 clones, 92% of them with a count of one. 3% to 3.5% of the sample is held by the ten biggest clonotypes. The specimen was CD4+ or CD8+ T cells sorted from blood, collected in a trial of the OX40 agonist ivuxolimab. These receptors were obtained from an adult with an advanced solid tumor such as melanoma, head and neck, liver or kidney cancer.

The chain joins TRBV7-8 to TRBJ2-3; 7 bases line up with TRBD2. The CDR3 spans 15 residues. V was clipped by 5 bases and J by 4 bases; unmatched bases: 9. Germline CDR1 SGHVS, CDR2 FQNEAQ. The CDR3 loop reads CASSESGVGADTQYF. CDR3 DNA: TGTGCCAGCAGCGAGAGCGGGGTTGGCGCAGATACGCAGTATTTT.

V gene TRBV27 combines with J gene TRBJ2-3, with 8 positions matching TRBD2. Trimming at V came to 8 bases and at J to 5 bases, leaving 9 bases not matched to a gene. The CDR3 extends over 14 amino acids. Germline V gives CDR1 MNHEY, CDR2 SMNVEV (reference sequence). The CDR3 is CASGNGGAKDTQYF. The CDR3 DNA reads as TGTGCCAGCGGGAACGGGGGGGCAAAAGATACGCAGTATTTT.

A single count supports this clone. The V and J genes are TRBV6-5 and TRBJ1-5; 8 positions agree with TRBD1. The CDR3 length is 14 residues. The J segment lost 4 bases and the V segment lost 6 bases, leaving 5 bases of the junction unmatched. From germline, CDR1 is MNHEY and CDR2 SVGAGI. DNA of the CDR3: TGTGCCAGCAGACCAGGGGGCGGTAATCAGCCCCAGCATTTT. Translated, it gives CASRPGGGNQPQHF.

V gene TRBV9 combines with J gene TRBJ2-1; D may be TRBD2 (6 bases). Trimming took 1 base from V and 10 from J, leaving 6 bases between them. Per the germline V gene, CDR1 is SGDLS and CDR2 is YYNGEE. The CDR3 contains 11 residues. The CDR3 region is CASSVSGEQFF. CDR3 in DNA: TGTGCCAGCAGCGTAAGCGGGGAGCAGTTCTTC.

The gene calls are TRBV7-6 and TRBJ2-5; maybe TRBD2 (5 bases). The ends were cut back, 5 bases at V and 4 bases at J, with 11 bases in the middle. CDR1 and CDR2 (germline): SGHVS, FNYEAQ. The CDR3 covers 13 residues. The DNA of the CDR3 is TGTGCCAGCAGCCGGACTGACGGAGAGACCCAGTACTTC. Protein product: CASSRTDGETQYF.

This chain uses TRBV5-6 with TRBJ1-4; the D is unclear. The CDR3 sequence is 13 residues long. CDR1 and CDR2 from the germline V gene are SGHDT and YYEEEE. The V gene lost 2 bases and the J gene lost 0 bases, with 2 bases spanning the gap. The CDR3 protein is CASSLATNEKLFF. As DNA, the CDR3 is TGTGCCAGCAGCTTAGCAACTAATGAAAAACTGTTTTTT.

The CDR3 reads CASSTRARATEAFF. In nucleotides, the CDR3 is TGTGCCAGCAGCACACGGGCCAGGGCCACTGAAGCTTTCTTT. The chain has TRBV9 and TRBJ1-1; D might be TRBD1 (5 bases). V lost 4 bases and J 4 bases, leaving 14 bases between the germline ends. CDR1 is SGDLS and CDR2 is YYNGEE in the germline V gene. This CDR3 contains 14 residues. The full variable domain, rest sourced from reference TRBV9 and TRBJ1-1, is DSGVTQTPKHLITATGQRVTLRCSPRSGDLSVYWYQQSLDQGLQFLIQYYNGEERAKGNILERFSAQQFPDLHSELNLSSLELGDSALYFCASSTRARATEAFFGQGTRLTVV.

This chain links TRBV5-4 with TRBJ1-6; 8 nucleotides line up with TRBD1. Per germline, CDR1 SGHNT and CDR2 YYREEE (reference sequence). The V segment lost 4 bases and the J segment 10 bases; nucleotides outside the gene matches: 10. The length of the CDR3 is 15 residues. CDR3 amino acids: CASSPDRGAGSPLHF. The CDR3 DNA follows: TGTGCCAGCAGCCCTGACAGGGGAGCGGGGTCACCCCTCCACTTT.

Concerning this clone: This specimen includes other DNA sequences encoding the same CDR3. This chain joins TRBV7-2 and TRBJ2-7; 10 nucleotides agree with TRBD2. The V segment lost 5 bases and the J segment 7 bases; nucleotides outside the gene matches: 8. The length of the CDR3 is 14 residues. Germline CDR1 SGHTA, CDR2 FQGNSA. The CDR3 loop is CASSTSGGAREQYF. In nucleotides, the CDR3 is TGTGCCAGCAGCACGAGCGGGGGGGCGAGGGAGCAGTACTTC.

The chain links TRBV5-5 to TRBJ1-3; D call uncertain. The germline V and J ends were trimmed by 4 bases and 2 bases, with 7 bases remaining between them. The CDR3 is 13 residues long. CDR1 and CDR2 from the germline V gene are SGHKS and YYEKEE (reference sequence). CDR3 protein: CASSDKTGNTIYF. As DNA, the CDR3 is TGTGCCAGCAGCGACAAGACTGGAAACACCATATATTTT.

This chain joins TRBV27 and TRBJ2-3; unclear D gene. Trimming shortened V by 10 bases and J by 1 base, and 18 bases separated the two germline ends. There are 15 residues in the CDR3. CDR1 and CDR2 (germline): MNHEY, SMNVEV (reference sequence). CDR3 in amino acids: CAITPSADRTDTQYF. The CDR3 bases are TGTGCCATCACCCCCTCGGCGGACCGCACAGATACGCAGTATTTT.

J is TRBJ2-2 and V is TRBV28, with a tentative D call TRBD1 (5 bases). The CDR3 runs to 16 residues. V lost 5 bases and J lost 0, with 13 bases in between. Germline V gene data show CDR1 as MDHEN and CDR2 as SYDVKM. This CDR3 reads CASSPLSGTNTGELFF. DNA for the CDR3: TGTGCCAGCAGTCCCCTTTCAGGGACGAACACCGGGGAGCTGTTTTTT.

The gene calls are TRBV4-1 and TRBJ1-1; possible D gene TRBD1, 6 bases. Trimming stripped 2 bases from V and 5 bases from J, with 15 bases between. CDR3 size: 15 residues. CDR1 is MGHRA and CDR2 is YSYEKL in the germline V gene. The CDR3 is CASSQFQGSWTEAFF. DNA for the CDR3: TGCGCCAGCAGCCAATTCCAGGGGAGTTGGACTGAAGCTTTCTTT.